This T cell receptor (beta chain) was obtained from a study of T cells expressing NK-cell markers. Study findings and constraints: In about six donors, dominant CD3+CD56+NKG2C+ clonotypes ranked among the top 10 CD8+ clonotypes. In four donors, dominant clonotypes made up about 28.3-65% of CD3+CD56-NKG2C+ cells.

Germline V gene data show CDR1 as MNHNY and CDR2 as SVGAGI (reference sequence). The CDR3 runs 12 residues. TCRdb reworked the 5' RACE reads into one entry per CDR3 protein, no DNA. Seen in this sample are some 600,000 distinct CDR3 sequences; the ten most common clones hold under 4.5%. Points on this clonotype: What it recognizes is unknown.

The source material was blood T cells: a sorted CD56 or NKG2C T cell subset, CD4+ or CD8+ T cells, or bulk PBMC T cells (not recorded which). The gene calls are TRBV6-6 and TRBJ1-2. This clonotype originated in a man between 18 and 35 years old in good health. The CDR3 is CAADTFNYGYTF.